This T cell receptor beta chain was recovered during a study of blood T cell repertoires in COVID-19. Study-wide context: The United States, Italy and Spain provided the acute and convalescent COVID-19 samples. Nucleic acid was either cDNA or gDNA, and it came from T cells, B-cell-depleted T cells, or PBMCs.

The method was immunoSEQ multiplex PCR; TCRdb's version includes in-frame clones alone and lacks a portion of them. The table records under 150,000 clones, less than 90% of them present only once. CDR1 SGHRS and CDR2 YFSETQ come from the germline V gene. V was clipped by 4 bases and J by 2 bases, with 11 bases between them. The CDR3 extends over 14 amino acids. This receptor was obtained from a man younger than 45 with acute or convalescent COVID-19. The gene calls are TRBV5-1 and TRBJ2-3; possibly TRBD2 for D (6 bases). The sample consisted of peripheral blood. The CDR3, as DNA: TGCGCCAGCAGCGGGGACTCTGTCACAGATACGCAGTATTTT. This translates into CASSGDSVTDTQYF.